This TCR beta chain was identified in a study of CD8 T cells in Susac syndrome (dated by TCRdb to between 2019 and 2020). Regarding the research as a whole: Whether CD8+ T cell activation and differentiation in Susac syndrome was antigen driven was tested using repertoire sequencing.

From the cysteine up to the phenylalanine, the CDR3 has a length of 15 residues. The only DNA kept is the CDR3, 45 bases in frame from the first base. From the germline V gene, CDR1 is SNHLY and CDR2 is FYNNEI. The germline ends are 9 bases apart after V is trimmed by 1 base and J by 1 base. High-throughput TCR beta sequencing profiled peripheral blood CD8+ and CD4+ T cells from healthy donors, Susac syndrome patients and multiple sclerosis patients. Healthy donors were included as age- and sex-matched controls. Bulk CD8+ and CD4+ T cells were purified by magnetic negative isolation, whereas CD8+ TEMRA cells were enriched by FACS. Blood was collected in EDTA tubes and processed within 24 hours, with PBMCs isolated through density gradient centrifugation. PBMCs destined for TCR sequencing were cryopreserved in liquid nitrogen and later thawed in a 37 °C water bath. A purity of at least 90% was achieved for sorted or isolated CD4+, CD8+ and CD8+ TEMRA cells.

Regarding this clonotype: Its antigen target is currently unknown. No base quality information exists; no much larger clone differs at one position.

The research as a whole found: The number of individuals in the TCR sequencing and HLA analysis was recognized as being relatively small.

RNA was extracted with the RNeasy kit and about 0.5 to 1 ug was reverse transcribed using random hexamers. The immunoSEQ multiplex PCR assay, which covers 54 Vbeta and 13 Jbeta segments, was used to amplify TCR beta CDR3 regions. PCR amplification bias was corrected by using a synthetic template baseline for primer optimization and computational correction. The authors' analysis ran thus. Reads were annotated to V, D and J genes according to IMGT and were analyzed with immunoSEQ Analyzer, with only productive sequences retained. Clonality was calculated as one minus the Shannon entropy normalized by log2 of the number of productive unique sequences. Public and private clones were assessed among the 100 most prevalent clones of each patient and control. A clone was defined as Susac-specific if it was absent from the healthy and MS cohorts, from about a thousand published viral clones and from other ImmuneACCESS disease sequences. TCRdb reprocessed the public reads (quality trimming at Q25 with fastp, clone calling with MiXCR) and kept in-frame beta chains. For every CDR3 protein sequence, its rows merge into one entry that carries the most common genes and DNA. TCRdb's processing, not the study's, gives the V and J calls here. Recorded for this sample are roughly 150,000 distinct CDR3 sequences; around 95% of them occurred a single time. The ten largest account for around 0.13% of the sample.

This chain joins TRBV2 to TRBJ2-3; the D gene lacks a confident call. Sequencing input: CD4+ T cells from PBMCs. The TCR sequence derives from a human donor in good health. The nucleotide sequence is TGTGCCAGCAGTGAAGACCAGACTGGCACAGATACGCAGTATTTT. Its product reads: CASSEDQTGTDTQYF. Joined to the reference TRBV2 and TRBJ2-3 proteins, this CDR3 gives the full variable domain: EPEVTQTPSHQVTQMGQEVILRCVPISNHLYFYWYRQILGQKVEFLVSFYNNEISEKSEIFDDQFSVERPDGSNFTLKIRSTKLEDSAMYFCASSEDQTGTDTQYFGPGTRLTVL.